This T cell receptor beta chain was identified in a study of cytomegalovirus exposure and HLA in healthy donors. This clone was observed once. PCR employed 60 Vbeta and 13 Jbeta primers. This table comes from immunoSEQ multiplex PCR, and its TCRdb copy is limited to in-frame clones, with some not included. The sample consists of roughly 100,000 clones, around 82% of them appearing once. Sequenced material: PBMCs. The sequence was obtained from a woman under 30 in good health and CMV-seropositive.

CDR3 coding DNA: TGTGCCAGCAGCACCCAACAGGGCTCTGTGGATCAGCCCCAGCATTTT. Its translation is CASSTQQGSVDQPQHF. The gene calls are TRBV7-9 and TRBJ1-5, with D perhaps TRBD1 (6 bases). The V end was cut by 5 bases, the J end by 5 bases, with 19 bases between. CDR1 is SEHNR, CDR2 FQNEAQ, per germline (reference sequence). The CDR3 loop spans 16 amino acids.